This T cell receptor beta chain was profiled in a study of blood T cell repertoires in COVID-19. Study background: Italy, Spain and the United States were the sources of the convalescent and acute COVID-19 samples. PBMCs, B-cell-depleted T cells, or T cells provided the cDNA or gDNA that made up the material.

In the study's own analysis: Nucleated cell number was recorded as an estimate derived from reference gene primer amplification. The table came from immunoSEQ multiplex PCR; TCRdb's copy has only in-frame clones and leaves some out. That table gives V, J and clone size, and the DNA gave D and trimming. The data contain under 15,000 clones, under 80% of them singletons. This clone was observed a handful of times. The CDR3 has 14 amino acids. Germline V gene data show CDR1 as MNHNY and CDR2 as SVGAGI (reference sequence). Trimming cost V 8 bases and J 0 bases, with 13 bases left between them. The TCR comes from a human donor in a cohort sampled during active COVID-19. This rearrangement joins TRBV6-6 to TRBJ1-1; D unclear. Material: peripheral blood. CDR3 in amino acids: CASVNSTMNTEAFF. The CDR3 DNA is TGTGCCAGCGTGAACAGTACCATGAACACTGAAGCTTTCTTT.